The T cell receptor beta chain under discussion was sequenced for a study of OX40 agonist ivuxolimab in advanced cancers. The timepoints at which blood was sampled were baseline, cycle 4 day 1, and cycle 7 day 1. The J segment lost 2 bases and the V segment lost 5 bases, leaving 8 bases of the junction unmatched. The germline V gene encodes CDR1 SGHTA and CDR2 FQGNSA. This CDR3 has 15 amino acids. Sequenced by immunoSEQ multiplex PCR; TCRdb stores in-frame clones only, minus some. This sample yields around 53,000 clones, of which about 88% are seen a single time; 5.5% to 7% belongs to the top ten. The J gene is TRBJ2-7, the V gene TRBV7-2; TRBD1 matches at 8 bases. The source material was CD4+ or CD8+ T cells sorted from blood, sampled in a trial of the OX40 agonist ivuxolimab. This receptor was obtained from an adult with an advanced solid tumor such as melanoma, head and neck, liver or kidney cancer. CDR3 sequence reads: CASSPRHRGTYEQYF. The CDR3 coding sequence is TGTGCCAGCAGCCCCCGACACAGGGGGACCTACGAGCAGTACTTC.